This TCR beta chain was identified in a study of Tregs in tolerant kidney transplant recipients (dated by TCRdb to between 2017 and 2020). Some background on the complete study: The transplants used related donors with nonmyeloablative bone marrow transplantation, and mixed chimerism in the human trials was transient. The study used TCRbeta sequencing to identify donor-specific regulatory T cells before combined kidney and bone marrow transplantation, then tracked those cells after transplant.

To note about this clone: Its cognate antigen has yet to be identified. It has no much larger one-base neighbor in the sample; base qualities were not kept.

The sample's time point label is to be understood as: blood sample drawn before combined kidney and bone marrow transplant. Unstimulated Tregs (CD4+CD25+CD127-), CD4+ non-Tregs (CD4+CD25-), CD4 and CD8 cells were FACS-sorted from thawed PBMCs. The patients were several recipients of combined kidney and bone marrow transplants from the ITN036ST trial, and samples were available only from these trial subjects. Healthy control blood was processed to PBMCs by Ficoll density gradient and cryopreserved, and patient PBMCs were collected before and after transplant. The V and J ends are trimmed by 10 bases and 0 bases, leaving 13 bases between them. From the cysteine up to the phenylalanine, the CDR3 has a length of 14 residues. CDR3 DNA is the only sequence kept; it has 42 bases, read in frame from the first base. CDR1 and CDR2 are read off the germline V gene as ENHRY and SYGVKD. For TCRbeta CDR3 sequencing, genomic DNA was extracted from sorted cells using the QIAGEN DNeasy Blood and Tissue Kit. High-throughput TCRbeta CDR3 sequencing, including PCR amplification with bias correction and internal controls, was performed commercially through immunoSEQ. As for the authors' bioinformatics: Unique productive TCRbeta sequences were defined by CDR3 nucleotide sequence when primers matched and otherwise by CDR3 amino acid sequence together with Vbeta and Jbeta genes. As a correction for sorting error, sequences shared between sorted populations at a frequency ratio of 2:1 or less were discarded, and the remaining shared sequences were assigned to the higher population. Donor-reactive sequences were defined as at least 5-fold expanded in CFSE-low cells versus unstimulated cells, with frequency of at least 0.01% in CFSE-low cells. Jensen-Shannon divergence calculated on the top 100 TCRbeta sequences ranked by frequency was used to measure repertoire divergence. When a sample had multiple sequencing runs, each run was corrected for sorting error separately and the runs were then pooled. The clones in this table, taken by TCRdb from immuneACCESS, are in-frame only. Not every clone is retained; where verified, under half of the shortfall comes from an unresolved V gene, and the cause of the rest is unknown. V and J calls plus clone size are reproduced from that table; the DNA served to infer D and trimming. This sample comprises tens of thousands of clones, approximately 88% of them detected only once. The top ten clonotypes cover approximately 0.39% of the sample.

Results the study describes overall, beyond this receptor: Because the study included only a small number of patients, the results must be confirmed in larger populations and under other immunosuppression protocols. Biological reproducibility was not examined directly, but technical replication error appeared to be minimal. For some patients the PCR primers changed over time, which made it impossible to compare the samples from those patients at the nucleotide level. Expanding Tregs with activated donor B cells appeared to identify the most biologically relevant and donor-specific TCRbeta repertoire. In tolerant patients, donor-specific Tregs expanded more than Tregs overall, which suggests antigen-driven rather than nonspecific expansion.

This TCR came from a human donor who received a combined kidney and bone marrow transplant. Recombination linked TRBV10-3 to TRBJ1-5; the D segment cannot be called with confidence. Sequenced material: CD4+ T cells from blood, taken before the transplant. CDR3 sequence: CATLSGYSNQPQHF. The DNA sequence follows: TGTGCCACCCTGTCAGGCTATAGCAATCAGCCCCAGCATTTT.